These T cell receptor beta chains were read from a single sample in a study of response to subunit inactivated influenza vaccine. TCRdb redid the calling of the RT-PCR reads with MiXCR, one entry per CDR3 protein. The sample includes hundreds of thousands of distinct CDR3 sequences, around 11% seen only once; the top ten take 10%. The sample here was PBMCs from blood, taken on the day of vaccination. The source is a man aged 45 to 65 who received an inactivated influenza vaccine. The conserved cysteine and the conserved F or W are not part of the CDR3 here. The order of the fields is D gene, V gene, clone size, CDR3 protein. A D gene is named only where the DNA matches it firmly. Rows give clone size only sometimes, using once, few, many, or a class for an expanded clone.

D gene: NA; V gene: TRBV18; clone size: NA; CDR3 protein: ASSPPSWADNEKLF
D gene: TRBD1; V gene: TRBV4-3; clone size: NA; CDR3 protein: ASSQEYTGALNQPQH
D gene: NA; V gene: TRBV5-1; clone size: few; CDR3 protein: ASSLQGRRLNTEAF
D gene: NA; V gene: TRBV7-9; clone size: NA; CDR3 protein: ASSFQGSVYGYT
D gene: NA; V gene: TRBV5-1; clone size: many; CDR3 protein: ASSLAGANYEQY
D gene: NA; V gene: TRBV6-1; clone size: NA; CDR3 protein: ATSWGPGSYEQY
D gene: NA; V gene: TRBV29-1; clone size: few; CDR3 protein: SGGGGQETQY
D gene: TRBD2; V gene: TRBV7-2; clone size: NA; CDR3 protein: ASSLGGRTVYEQY
D gene: TRBD2; V gene: TRBV28; clone size: many; CDR3 protein: ASRAGDFKRTYEQY
D gene: TRBD1; V gene: TRBV4-1; clone size: few; CDR3 protein: ASSQDGQGAETQY
D gene: TRBD1; V gene: TRBV6-1; clone size: few; CDR3 protein: ASSERTGIGHQPQH
D gene: NA; V gene: TRBV4-1; clone size: many; CDR3 protein: ASSQDDKVLYNEQF
D gene: NA; V gene: TRBV21-1; clone size: NA; CDR3 protein: ARWWMGLEAF
D gene: NA; V gene: TRBV28; clone size: few; CDR3 protein: ASSLDFGSNTEAF
D gene: NA; V gene: TRBV28; clone size: NA; CDR3 protein: ASSRIVPDTQY
D gene: NA; V gene: TRBV29-1; clone size: many; CDR3 protein: SVEDNSYEQY
D gene: NA; V gene: TRBV20-1; clone size: many; CDR3 protein: SARDQSHGLSYEQY
D gene: TRBD2; V gene: TRBV20-1; clone size: many; CDR3 protein: SARDSGRGDEQF
D gene: NA; V gene: TRBV11-1; clone size: many; CDR3 protein: ASSRETGELF
D gene: NA; V gene: TRBV12-3/TRBV12-4; clone size: few; CDR3 protein: ASNQGSGFSGNQPQH
D gene: TRBD1; V gene: TRBV9; clone size: NA; CDR3 protein: ASSVNTGTGLRTEAF
D gene: NA; V gene: TRBV7-8; clone size: few; CDR3 protein: ASSLDAGKETQY
D gene: TRBD2; V gene: TRBV7-9; clone size: NA; CDR3 protein: ASSLASGGYEQY
D gene: NA; V gene: TRBV20-1; clone size: many; CDR3 protein: SARVIIGGGNQPQH
D gene: TRBD2; V gene: TRBV25-1; clone size: few; CDR3 protein: ASSSGSISEQY
D gene: TRBD1; V gene: TRBV5-1; clone size: few; CDR3 protein: ASSLSGQAKEQY
D gene: NA; V gene: TRBV10-3; clone size: many; CDR3 protein: AISASSAELTDTQY
D gene: NA; V gene: TRBV7-8; clone size: few; CDR3 protein: ASSSLPSGPLPVLFYEQY
D gene: TRBD1; V gene: TRBV7-2; clone size: few; CDR3 protein: ASSYSGTGGTQY
D gene: NA; V gene: TRBV11-3; clone size: NA; CDR3 protein: ASSMPGDTQY
D gene: TRBD2; V gene: TRBV6-2/TRBV6-3; clone size: few; CDR3 protein: ASKPAYGGDSNEQF
D gene: NA; V gene: TRBV14; clone size: NA; CDR3 protein: ASSPTARAYGNTIY
D gene: NA; V gene: TRBV16; clone size: NA; CDR3 protein: ASSQSGRGNEKLF
D gene: NA; V gene: TRBV7-9; clone size: NA; CDR3 protein: ASSSRGPNYEQY
D gene: NA; V gene: TRBV20-1; clone size: few; CDR3 protein: SARLGGKNTEAF